This TCR beta chain is drawn from a study of T cells in Graves' hyperthyroidism and ophthalmopathy. There were TCR beta CDR3 regions amplified from RNA transcripts. First-round RT-PCR with HTBI primers amplified the TCR CDR3 region. TCRdb re-called the multiplex PCR reads through MiXCR, storing one row per CDR3 protein. The data hold 500,000 or so distinct CDR3 sequences, with roughly 18% observed a single time. The CDR3 spans 14 residues. The V and J ends lost 3 bases and 6 bases respectively, with 14 bases between them. Germline loops: CDR1 SNHLY, CDR2 FYNNEI. This clonotype was found a few times. What it binds is unknown. Patients were excluded because of uncontrolled infection, other autoimmune disease, pregnancy or lactation. General study results and limits: Most clonotypes expanded in thyroid above 0.001 were likewise present in blood.

V and J are TRBV2 and TRBJ1-1; D is unclear. Specimen: blood. The receptor's source is a young woman with Graves' ophthalmopathy. The CDR3 spells CASSDRPARPEAFF. The CDR3 DNA reads as TGTGCCAGCAGTGACCGTCCAGCACGGCCTGAAGCTTTCTTT.